The 28 T cell receptor beta chains reported below all come from one sample, sequenced in a study of OX40 agonist ivuxolimab in advanced cancers. Libraries were built with the immunoSEQ multiplex PCR assay. TCRdb provides this immuneACCESS table in a form limited to in-frame rearrangements. Some clones are lacking; in checked studies, under half of them reflect an unresolved V gene, and why the rest are absent is not known. The sample table lists roughly 58,000 clones, around 85% of them with a count of one. The ten largest clones take up roughly 0.77% of the sample. The material was CD4+ or CD8+ T cells sorted from blood, obtained in a trial of the OX40 agonist ivuxolimab. These receptor sequences come from an adult with an advanced solid tumor such as melanoma, head and neck, liver or kidney cancer.

The chain links TRBV28 to TRBJ1-4; 8 positions match TRBD1. CDR3 size: 14 residues. Germline V lookup: CDR1 MDHEN, CDR2 SYDVKM. J lost 7 bases, V lost 6 bases, and 7 bases had no gene match. As DNA, the CDR3 is TGTGCCAGCAGACGATCCGGGACAGGTGAAAAACTGTTTTTT. Translation gives CASRRSGTGEKLFF.

The chain joins TRBV6-5 to TRBJ2-7; maybe TRBD1 (5 bases). Germline V gene lookup returns CDR1 MNHEY and CDR2 SVGAGI. The CDR3 length is 14 residues. V was trimmed by 2 bases and J by 3 bases, leaving 11 bases between them. The CDR3 DNA sequence: TGTGCCAGCAGTTACGGCCAGGGCGGCTACGAGCAGTACTTC. Its protein is CASSYGQGGYEQYF.

The V gene is TRBV6-5, the J gene TRBJ1-1; 7 bases are shared with TRBD1. This CDR3 region has 14 residues. Germline V lookup: CDR1 MNHEY, CDR2 SVGAGI. Trimming cost V 6 bases and J 0 bases; bases outside gene matches: 4. The CDR3 DNA is TGTGCCAGCAGGAGACAGGGACTGAACACTGAAGCTTTCTTT. Translating gives CASRRQGLNTEAFF.

The V call is TRBV5-1, the J call TRBJ1-1, with a weak D call TRBD1 (5 bases). Germline V gives CDR1 SGHRS, CDR2 YFSETQ. Between the trimmed V and J ends, which lost 7 bases and 3 bases, there was a span of 13 bases. The CDR3 has 13 amino acids. For the CDR3, the DNA is TGCGCCAGCCGGCGAAGGGGCGACACTGAAGCTTTCTTT. Its protein product is CASRRRGDTEAFF. The variable domain in full, with the rest retrieved from reference TRBV5-1 and TRBJ1-1, is KAGVTQTPRYLIKTRGQQVTLSCSPISGHRSVSWYQQTPGQGLQFLFEYFSETQRNKGNFPGRFSGRQFSNSRSEMNVSTLELGDSALYLCASRRRGDTEAFFGQGTRLTVV.

This clone turned up a few times. The chain joins TRBV7-3 to TRBJ2-2; D may be TRBD2 (5 bases). This CDR3 has 13 residues. Germline V lookup: CDR1 SGHTA, CDR2 FQGTGA. The V gene lost 5 bases and the J gene lost 5 bases, with 9 bases spanning the gap. The CDR3, as DNA: TGTGCCAGCAGCACTAGTATTACCGGGGAGCTGTTTTTT. This gives the protein CASSTSITGELFF.

The chain links TRBV7-2 to TRBJ1-2, with D possibly matching TRBD1 (6 bases). Germline V CDR1 and CDR2: SGHTA, FQGNSA. V lost 1 base and J lost 5, with 17 bases in between. The CDR3 is 16 amino acids. The CDR3 here is CASSLDSWGRGYGYTF. Here the CDR3 DNA reads TGTGCCAGCAGCTTAGATTCTTGGGGCAGGGGATATGGCTACACCTTC.

CDR3 sequence reads: CASSPTGMNTEAFF. The CDR3 DNA follows: TGCGCCAGCAGCCCGACAGGGATGAACACTGAAGCTTTCTTT. V and J are TRBV5-1 and TRBJ1-1, with TRBD1 identical over 7 bases. The CDR3 is 14 residues long. V shed 4 bases and J 0 bases; nucleotides not matched to a gene: 3. Germline lookup yields CDR1 SGHRS and CDR2 YFSETQ.

The chain carries TRBV19 and TRBJ1-5; 8 nucleotides line up with TRBD1. V shed 4 bases, J shed 3 bases, and the junction held 5 bases outside the gene matches. This CDR3 contains 15 residues. The germline V gene has CDR1 LNHDA and CDR2 SQIVND (reference sequence). This CDR3 is CASSNDRGINQPQHF. Written as DNA, the CDR3 is TGTGCCAGTAGTAACGACAGGGGAATCAATCAGCCCCAGCATTTT.

The chain links TRBV29-1 to TRBJ1-1; unclear D gene. V lost 5 bases and J lost 6, with 13 bases in between. CDR3 length equals 12 residues. The V gene's germline CDR1 is SQVTM and CDR2 ANQGSEA. Written as DNA, the CDR3 is TGCAGCGTTTCCCGGGCTACCGCTGAAGCTTTCTTT. Protein sequence: CSVSRATAEAFF. Variable domain in full (rest from reference TRBV29-1 and TRBJ1-1): SAVISQKPSRDICQRGTSLTIQCQVDSQVTMMFWYRQQPGQSLTLIATANQGSEATYESGFVIDKFPISRPNLTFSTLTVSNMSPEDSSIYLCSVSRATAEAFFGQGTRLTVV.

Note on this clone: Within the sample, other DNA sequences also encode this same CDR3. The chain joins TRBV30 to TRBJ2-3; D possibly corresponds to TRBD2 (7 bases). Deletions cut 1 base from V and 8 bases from J, with 19 bases between. Germline CDR1 and CDR2: GTSNPN and SVGIG (reference sequence). The CDR3 spans 15 residues. DNA of the CDR3: TGTGCCTGGAGTGGGGGGGGCGGGGCGGTAGGTACGCAGTATTTT. Translation gives CAWSGGGGAVGTQYF. The full variable domain, with the rest looked up from reference TRBV30 and TRBJ2-3, is SQTIHQWPATLVQPVGSPLSLECTVEGTSNPNLYWYRQAAGRGLQLLFYSVGIGQISSEVPQNLSASRPQDRQFILSSKKLLLSDSGFYLCAWSGGGGAVGTQYFGPGTRLTVL.

This chain links TRBV9 with TRBJ2-3, with D tentatively TRBD2 (5 bases). The CDR3 contains 16 residues. Germline V gives CDR1 SGDLS, CDR2 YYNGEE. Trimming shortened V by 1 base and J by 0 bases, and 12 bases separated the two germline ends. CDR3: CASSVNPGWSTDTQYF. As DNA, the CDR3 is TGTGCCAGCAGCGTAAATCCGGGATGGAGCACAGATACGCAGTATTTT.

CDR3 DNA sequence: TGTGCCAGCAGCCCCGGTGCAGGGGATATTGAAAAACTGTTTTTT. Its translation is CASSPGAGDIEKLFF. This chain uses TRBV11-2 with TRBJ1-4; maybe TRBD1 (6 bases). CDR3 length: 15 amino acids. Germline CDR1 is SGHAT and CDR2 is FQNNGV. The ends were cut back, 5 bases at V and 7 bases at J, with 17 bases in the middle.

The rearrangement joins TRBV7-6 to TRBJ2-1; D possibly corresponds to TRBD2 (6 bases). The V and J ends lost 5 bases and 10 bases respectively, with 12 bases between them. The CDR3 extends over 12 amino acids. Germline V CDR1 and CDR2: SGHVS, FNYEAQ. The CDR3 DNA reads TGTGCCAGCAGCCTACGGGGGTCGGAGCAGTTCTTC. It yields the protein CASSLRGSEQFF.

About this clone: At one boundary the junction diverges from the germline segment, which might be a read error. The chain has TRBV9 and TRBJ1-3; D ambiguous. This CDR3 spans 15 amino acids. Germline loops: CDR1 SGDLS, CDR2 YYNGEE. The CDR3 protein is CASSGEQSSGNTIYF. The CDR3 coding sequence is TGTGCCAGCAGCGGCGAACAGAGCTCTGGAAATACCATATATTTT. The full variable domain, completed using reference TRBV9 and TRBJ1-3, is DSGVTQTPKHLITATGQRVTLRCSPRSGDLSVYWYQQSLDQGLQFLIQYYNGEERAKGNILERFSAQQFPDLHSELNLSSLELGDSALYFCASSGEQSSGNTIYFGEGSWLTVV.

The chain carries TRBV19 and TRBJ2-7, with TRBD1 matching 11 bases. This CDR3 comprises 16 residues. V was pared by 5 bases and J by 0 bases, with 6 bases of the junction left unmatched. Germline CDR1 is LNHDA and CDR2 is SQIVND (reference sequence). For the CDR3, the DNA is TGTGCCAGTAGTTCCGCCGGGACAGGGGGCTCCTACGAGCAGTACTTC. Amino acids: CASSSAGTGGSYEQYF.

This clone was counted between two and nine times. This chain connects TRBV5-4 to TRBJ1-4; tentative D call: TRBD1 (5 bases). This CDR3 region has 15 residues. CDR1 SGHNT and CDR2 YYREEE come from the germline V gene (reference sequence). The V and J ends lost 9 bases and 8 bases respectively, with 23 bases between them. The DNA of the CDR3 is TGTGCCACCGGCGATAGGGAGGGGCGGAGAGAAAAACTGTTTTTT. Its translation: CATGDREGRREKLFF.

The chain uses TRBV6-5 and TRBJ1-2; TRBD1 is a possible D gene (6 bases). The CDR3 extends over 13 amino acids. The germline V and J ends were trimmed by 3 bases and 7 bases, with 12 bases remaining between them. The germline V gene has CDR1 MNHEY and CDR2 SVGAGI. The CDR3 region has the DNA TGTGCCAGCAGTTATTCAGGGGTTGGTGGCTACACCTTC. It yields the protein CASSYSGVGGYTF.

The chain joins TRBV30 to TRBJ1-2; D unresolved. The germline CDR1 and CDR2 sequences are GTSNPN and SVGIG (reference sequence). Trimming took 8 bases from V and 0 from J, leaving 16 bases between them. The CDR3 loop spans 14 amino acids. CDR3 coding DNA: TGTGCCATGGAGACGGGGATTCCTAACTATGGCTACACCTTC. It encodes CAMETGIPNYGYTF.

V usage is TRBV5-4 and J usage is TRBJ2-6; D gene unclear. Per the germline V gene, CDR1 is SGHNT and CDR2 is YYREEE (reference sequence). Trimming removed 5 bases at V and 1 base at J, with 7 bases between. CDR3 length: 14 amino acids. The CDR3 region has the DNA TGTGCCAGCAGGTTTCAATCTGGGGCCAACGTCCTGACTTTC. It encodes CASRFQSGANVLTF.

The gene calls are TRBV9 and TRBJ1-3; D remains ambiguous. V was trimmed by 5 bases and J by 0 bases, leaving 12 bases between them. This CDR3 spans 15 amino acids. In germline, CDR1 is SGDLS, CDR2 YYNGEE. The CDR3 DNA sequence: TGTGCCAGCAGTGACGAGAGGTACTCTGGAAACACCATATATTTT. It codes for CASSDERYSGNTIYF. Looking up the rest from reference TRBV9 and TRBJ1-3 gives the full variable domain: DSGVTQTPKHLITATGQRVTLRCSPRSGDLSVYWYQQSLDQGLQFLIQYYNGEERAKGNILERFSAQQFPDLHSELNLSSLELGDSALYFCASSDERYSGNTIYFGEGSWLTVV.

V usage is TRBV30 and J usage is TRBJ2-7; tentative D call: TRBD1 (6 bases). V was trimmed by 6 bases and J by 4 bases, leaving 10 bases between them. Germline V lookup: CDR1 GTSNPN, CDR2 SVGIG (reference sequence). This CDR3 is built from 11 residues. CDR3 protein: CACGTRYEQYF. The CDR3 DNA reads as TGTGCCTGTGGGACACGTTACGAGCAGTACTTC.

V usage is TRBV7-2 and J usage is TRBJ2-7, with 9 bases aligning to TRBD1. J gave up 5 bases and V 5 bases, and 10 bases lay outside the gene matches. CDR3 length: 15 residues. Looked up from germline, CDR1 is SGHTA and CDR2 is FQGNSA. For the CDR3, the DNA is TGTGCCAGCAGCACCTCCGGGACAGGGATCCACGAGCAGTACTTC. It codes for CASSTSGTGIHEQYF.

The DNA for the CDR3 is TGTGCCAGCAGCTTACAGGGGGGGAACGGTGAGCAGTTCTTC. Amino acids: CASSLQGGNGEQFF. The J gene is TRBJ2-1, the V gene TRBV7-9, with D tentatively TRBD1 or TRBD2 (7 bases each). Germline loops: CDR1 SEHNR, CDR2 FQNEAQ (reference sequence). The CDR3 length is 14 residues. Trimming took off 2 bases at V and 9 bases at J, with 14 bases between the two ends. Using reference TRBV7-9 and TRBJ2-1 for the parts outside the CDR3, the full variable domain is DTGVSQNPRHKITKRGQNVTFRCDPISEHNRLYWYRQTLGQGPEFLTYFQNEAQLEKSRLLSDRFSAERPKGSFSTLEIQRTEQGDSAMYLCASSLQGGNGEQFFGPGTRLTVL.

The V call is TRBV19, the J call TRBJ1-2; weak D call: TRBD1 (5 bases). With 7 bases removed from V and 4 bases from J, the gap between germline ends came to 16 bases. There are 14 residues in the CDR3. The germline gives CDR1 LNHDA, CDR2 SQIVND (reference sequence). The CDR3 loop reads CASNPTRGSYGYTF. The CDR3 DNA follows: TGTGCCAGTAATCCCACCCGGGGCTCCTATGGCTACACCTTC.

The genes are TRBV6-5 and TRBJ2-3; D may be TRBD1 (6 bases). V gave up 6 bases and J gave up 8 bases, with 21 bases separating them. Germline CDR1 is MNHEY and CDR2 is SVGAGI. The CDR3 totals 15 residues. The CDR3 sequence: CASRDYRVYQGTQYF. The CDR3, as DNA: TGTGCCAGCAGAGACTACAGGGTTTATCAGGGTACGCAGTATTTT.

V and J are TRBV5-1 and TRBJ1-2; maybe TRBD1 (5 bases). Trimming shortened V by 4 bases and J by 7 bases, and 17 bases separated the two germline ends. Looked up from germline, CDR1 is SGHRS and CDR2 is YFSETQ. The CDR3 length is 14 residues. For the CDR3, the DNA is TGCGCCAGCAGCAGTGGTTCGACAGTCGCTGGCTACACCTTC. Its translation: CASSSGSTVAGYTF.

CDR3 loop: CASSPPNSGHNEQFF. The CDR3 DNA follows: TGTGCCAGCAGTCCTCCTAACAGCGGGCACAATGAGCAGTTCTTC. The chain joins TRBV28 to TRBJ2-1; tentatively, D is TRBD2 (6 bases). Trimming cost V 5 bases and J 5 bases, with 16 bases left between them. The CDR3 length is 15 residues. Germline CDR1 and CDR2: MDHEN and SYDVKM.

This rearrangement joins TRBV7-3 to TRBJ2-6; a weak D match, TRBD1 (5 bases). Germline CDR1 is SGHTA and CDR2 is FQGTGA. Trimming shortened V by 0 bases and J by 2 bases, and 8 bases separated the two germline ends. The CDR3 sequence is 16 residues long. The CDR3 sequence: CASSLTGAAGANVLTF. In DNA form, the CDR3 reads TGTGCCAGCAGCTTAACTGGGGCGGCTGGGGCCAACGTCCTGACTTTC.